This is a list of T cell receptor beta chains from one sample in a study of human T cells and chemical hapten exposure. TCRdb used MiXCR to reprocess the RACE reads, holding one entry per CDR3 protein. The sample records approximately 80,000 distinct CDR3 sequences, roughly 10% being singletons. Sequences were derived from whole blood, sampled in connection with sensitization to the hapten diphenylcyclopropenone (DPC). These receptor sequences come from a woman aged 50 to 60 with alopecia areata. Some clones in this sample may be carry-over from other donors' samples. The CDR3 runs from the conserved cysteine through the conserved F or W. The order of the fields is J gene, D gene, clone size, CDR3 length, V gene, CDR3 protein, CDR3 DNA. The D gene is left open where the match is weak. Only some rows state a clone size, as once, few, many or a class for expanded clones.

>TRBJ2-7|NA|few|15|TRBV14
CASSQEIGRNYEQYF
TGTGCCAGCAGCCAAGAAATCGGTCGGAACTACGAGCAGTACTTC
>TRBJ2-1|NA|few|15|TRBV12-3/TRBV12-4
CASRADKSSYNEQFF
TGTGCCAGCAGGGCGGACAAGAGCTCCTACAATGAGCAGTTCTTC
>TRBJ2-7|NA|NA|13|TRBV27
CASSLGYSYEQYF
TGTGCCAGCAGCCTAGGGTACTCCTACGAGCAGTACTTC
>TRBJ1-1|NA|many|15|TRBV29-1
CSVEKWGAKDTEAFF
TGCAGCGTTGAAAAGTGGGGGGCCAAGGACACTGAAGCTTTCTTT
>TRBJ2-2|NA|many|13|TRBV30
CAWSWQDTGELFF
TGTGCCTGGAGTTGGCAGGACACCGGGGAGCTGTTTTTT
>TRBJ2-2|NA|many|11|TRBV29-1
CSVDTAGELFF
TGCAGCGTCGACACAGCCGGGGAGCTGTTTTTT
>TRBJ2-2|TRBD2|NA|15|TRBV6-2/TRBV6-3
CASSYGLAGTGELFF
TGTGCCAGCAGTTACGGGCTAGCGGGCACCGGGGAGCTGTTTTTT
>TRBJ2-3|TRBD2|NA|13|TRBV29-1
CSAEASGSDTQYF
TGCAGCGCTGAGGCTAGCGGGTCGGATACGCAGTATTTT
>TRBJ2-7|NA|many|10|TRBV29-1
CSVGDGEQYF
TGCAGCGTTGGGGACGGCGAGCAGTACTTC
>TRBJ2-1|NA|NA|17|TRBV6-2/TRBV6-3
CASSLTSHRTSYNEQFF
TGTGCCAGCAGCCTCACCTCCCACCGGACTTCATACAATGAGCAGTTCTTC
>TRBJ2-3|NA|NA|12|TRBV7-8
CASRTTTDTQYF
TGTGCCAGCAGGACCACCACAGATACGCAGTATTTT
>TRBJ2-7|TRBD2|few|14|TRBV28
CASNPGLARYEQYF
TGTGCCAGCAATCCGGGACTAGCGCGTTACGAGCAGTACTTC
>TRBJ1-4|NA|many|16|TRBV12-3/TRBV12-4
CASSPYKGKGPEKLFF
TGTGCCAGCAGTCCCTATAAGGGGAAGGGACCTGAAAAACTGTTTTTT
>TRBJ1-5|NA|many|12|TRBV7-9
CASSYKNQPQHF
TGTGCCAGCAGCTACAAGAATCAGCCCCAGCATTTT
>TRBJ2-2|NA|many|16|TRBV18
CASSLGTTGNTGELFF
TGTGCCAGCTCACTAGGAACGACAGGGAACACCGGGGAGCTGTTTTTT
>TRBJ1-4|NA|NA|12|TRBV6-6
CASMGVNEKLFF
TGTGCCAGCATGGGGGTTAATGAAAAACTGTTTTTT
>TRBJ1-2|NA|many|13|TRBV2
CASSRTPNYGYTF
TGTGCCAGCAGTCGGACACCCAACTATGGCTACACCTTC
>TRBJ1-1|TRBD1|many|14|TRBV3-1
CASSPHDRGTEAFF
TGTGCCAGCAGCCCACACGACAGGGGCACTGAAGCTTTCTTT
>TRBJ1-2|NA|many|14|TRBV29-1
CSVYHPGRAHGYTF
TGCAGCGTTTATCATCCGGGAAGAGCTCATGGCTACACCTTC
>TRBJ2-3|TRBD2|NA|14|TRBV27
CASSLRLAGDTQYF
TGTGCCAGCAGTCTAAGACTAGCGGGAGATACGCAGTATTTT
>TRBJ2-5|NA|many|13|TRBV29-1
CSVATGGGETQYF
TGCAGCGTTGCCACAGGGGGGGGAGAGACCCAGTACTTC
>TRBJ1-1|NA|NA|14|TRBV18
CASSPGGPVKRAFF
TGTGCCAGCTCACCGGGGGGGCCGGTTAAGCGAGCTTTCTTT
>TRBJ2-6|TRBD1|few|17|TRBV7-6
CASSLGTGVSGANVLTF
TGTGCCAGCAGCTTAGGTACAGGGGTATCTGGGGCCAACGTCCTGACTTTC